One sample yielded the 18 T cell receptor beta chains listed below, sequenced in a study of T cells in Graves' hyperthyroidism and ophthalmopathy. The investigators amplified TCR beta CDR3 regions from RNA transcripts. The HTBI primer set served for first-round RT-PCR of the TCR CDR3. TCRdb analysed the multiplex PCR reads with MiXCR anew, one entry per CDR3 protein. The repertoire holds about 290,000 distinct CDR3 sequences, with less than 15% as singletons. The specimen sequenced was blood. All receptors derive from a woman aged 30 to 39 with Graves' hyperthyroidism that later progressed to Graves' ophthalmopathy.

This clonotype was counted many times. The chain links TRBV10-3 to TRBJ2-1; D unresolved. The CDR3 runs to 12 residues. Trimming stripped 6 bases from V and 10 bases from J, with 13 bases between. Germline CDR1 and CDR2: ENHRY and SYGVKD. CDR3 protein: CAISLRLKEQFF. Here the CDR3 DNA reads TGTGCCATCAGCTTGAGGCTCAAGGAGCAGTTCTTC.

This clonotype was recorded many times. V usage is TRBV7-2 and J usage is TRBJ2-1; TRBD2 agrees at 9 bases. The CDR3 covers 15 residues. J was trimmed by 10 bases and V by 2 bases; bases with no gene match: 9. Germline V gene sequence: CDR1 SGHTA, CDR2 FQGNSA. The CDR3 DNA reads TGTGCCAGCAGCTTACAAGCGGGGGGATTTTCCGAGCAGTTCTTC. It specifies CASSLQAGGFSEQFF.

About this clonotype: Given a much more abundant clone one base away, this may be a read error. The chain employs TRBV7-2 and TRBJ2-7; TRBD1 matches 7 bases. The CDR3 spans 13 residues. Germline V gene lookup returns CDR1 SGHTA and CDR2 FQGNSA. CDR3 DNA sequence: TGTTCCAGCAGCTCGGACAGGTACTACGAGCAGTACTTC. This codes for CSSSSDRYYEQYF.

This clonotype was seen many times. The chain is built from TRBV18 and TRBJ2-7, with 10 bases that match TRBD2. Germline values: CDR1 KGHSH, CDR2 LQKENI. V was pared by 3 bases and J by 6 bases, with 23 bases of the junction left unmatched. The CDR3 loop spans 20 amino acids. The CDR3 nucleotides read TGTGCCAGCTCACCTCTCGTACCGCCTAGCGGGAGATATGATCGATCCGAGCAGTACTTC. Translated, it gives CASSPLVPPSGRYDRSEQYF.

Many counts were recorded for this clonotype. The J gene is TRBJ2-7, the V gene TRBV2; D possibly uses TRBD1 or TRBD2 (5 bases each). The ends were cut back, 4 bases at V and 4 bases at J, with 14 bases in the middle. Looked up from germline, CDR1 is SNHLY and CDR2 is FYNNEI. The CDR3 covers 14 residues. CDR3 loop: CASSGVRGRYEQYF. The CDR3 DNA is TGTGCCAGCAGTGGTGTGAGGGGTCGGTACGAGCAGTACTTC.

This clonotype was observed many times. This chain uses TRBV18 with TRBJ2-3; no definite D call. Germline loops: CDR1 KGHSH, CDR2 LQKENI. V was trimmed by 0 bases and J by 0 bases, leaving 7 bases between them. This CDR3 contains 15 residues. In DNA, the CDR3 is TGTGCCAGCTCACCACCGGACGGTAGCACAGATACGCAGTATTTT. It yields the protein CASSPPDGSTDTQYF.

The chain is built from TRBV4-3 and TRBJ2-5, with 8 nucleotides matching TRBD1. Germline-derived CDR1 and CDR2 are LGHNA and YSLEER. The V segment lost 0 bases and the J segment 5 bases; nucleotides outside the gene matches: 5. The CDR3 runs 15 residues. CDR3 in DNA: TGCGCCAGCAGCCAAGATCAGGGGGCCGTGGAGACCCAGTACTTC. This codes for CASSQDQGAVETQYF.

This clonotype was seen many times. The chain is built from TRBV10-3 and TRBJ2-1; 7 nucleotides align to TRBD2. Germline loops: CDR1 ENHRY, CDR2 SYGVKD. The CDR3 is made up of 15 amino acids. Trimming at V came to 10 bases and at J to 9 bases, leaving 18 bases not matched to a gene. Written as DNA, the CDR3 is TGTGCCACCGAGGGGAGCGGGATTGGGTTCGGTGAGCAGTTCTTC. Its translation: CATEGSGIGFGEQFF.

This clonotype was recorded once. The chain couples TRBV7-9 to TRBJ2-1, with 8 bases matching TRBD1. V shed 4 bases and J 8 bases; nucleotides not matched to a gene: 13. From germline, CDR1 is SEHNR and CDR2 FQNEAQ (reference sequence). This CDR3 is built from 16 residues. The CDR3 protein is CASSSLDGQGLDEQFF. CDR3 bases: TGTGCCAGCAGCTCCTTAGACGGACAGGGATTGGATGAGCAGTTCTTC.

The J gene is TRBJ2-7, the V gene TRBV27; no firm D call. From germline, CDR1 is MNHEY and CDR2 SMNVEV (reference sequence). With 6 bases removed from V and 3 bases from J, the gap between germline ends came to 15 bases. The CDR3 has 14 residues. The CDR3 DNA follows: TGTGCCAGCAGCCCAAGGGCGATGGGCTACGAGCAGTACTTC. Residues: CASSPRAMGYEQYF.

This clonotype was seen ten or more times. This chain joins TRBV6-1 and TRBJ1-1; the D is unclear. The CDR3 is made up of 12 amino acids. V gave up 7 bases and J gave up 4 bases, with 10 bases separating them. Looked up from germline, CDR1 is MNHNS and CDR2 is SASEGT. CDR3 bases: TGTGCCAGCACAAATTGGGGCACTGAAGCTTTCTTT. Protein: CASTNWGTEAFF.

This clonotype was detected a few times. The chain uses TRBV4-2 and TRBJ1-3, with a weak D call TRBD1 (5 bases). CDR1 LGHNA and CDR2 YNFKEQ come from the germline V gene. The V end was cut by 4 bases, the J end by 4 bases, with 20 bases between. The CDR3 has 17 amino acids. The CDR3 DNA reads TGTGCCAGCAGCCGTACAACCGGGGCCACGGACGGAAACACCATATATTTT. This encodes CASSRTTGATDGNTIYF.

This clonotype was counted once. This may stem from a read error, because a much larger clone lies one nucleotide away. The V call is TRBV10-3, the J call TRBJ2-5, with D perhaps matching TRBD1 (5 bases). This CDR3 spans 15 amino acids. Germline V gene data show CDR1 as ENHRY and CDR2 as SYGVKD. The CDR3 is CAISKTEFRQGTQYF. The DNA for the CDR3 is TGTGCCATCAGTAAGACAGAGTTCAGACAAGGGACCCAGTACTTC.

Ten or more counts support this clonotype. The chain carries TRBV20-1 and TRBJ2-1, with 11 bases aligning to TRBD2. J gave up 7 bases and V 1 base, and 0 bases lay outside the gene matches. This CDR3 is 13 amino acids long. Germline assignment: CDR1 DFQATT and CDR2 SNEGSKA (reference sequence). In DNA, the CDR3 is TGCAGTGCTAGAGGACTAGCGGGAAATGAGCAGTTCTTC. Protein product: CSARGLAGNEQFF.

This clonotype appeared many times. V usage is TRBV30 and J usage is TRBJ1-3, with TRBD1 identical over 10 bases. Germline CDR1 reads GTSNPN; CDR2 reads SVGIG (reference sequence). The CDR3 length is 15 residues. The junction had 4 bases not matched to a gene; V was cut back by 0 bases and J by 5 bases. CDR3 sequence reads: CAWSVKGQGRNTIYF. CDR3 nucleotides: TGTGCCTGGAGTGTAAAGGGACAGGGGCGAAACACCATATATTTT.

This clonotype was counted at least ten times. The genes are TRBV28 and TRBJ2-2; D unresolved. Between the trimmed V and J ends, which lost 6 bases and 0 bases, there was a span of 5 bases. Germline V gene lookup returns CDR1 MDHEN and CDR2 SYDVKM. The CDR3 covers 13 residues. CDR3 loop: CASRTPNTGELFF. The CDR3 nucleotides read TGTGCCAGCAGGACACCGAACACCGGGGAGCTGTTTTTT.

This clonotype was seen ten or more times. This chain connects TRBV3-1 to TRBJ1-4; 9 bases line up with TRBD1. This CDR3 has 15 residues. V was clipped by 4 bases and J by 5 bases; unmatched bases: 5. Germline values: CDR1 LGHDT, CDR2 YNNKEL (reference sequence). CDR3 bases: TGTGCCAGCAGCCCCTCCGGGACAGGGAATGAAAAACTGTTTTTT. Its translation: CASSPSGTGNEKLFF.

The CDR3 reads CASAPGGQPQHF. The CDR3 DNA sequence: TGTGCCAGTGCTCCGGGCGGACAGCCCCAGCATTTT. This chain joins TRBV19 and TRBJ1-5; D is undetermined. Trimming pared 8 bases from V and 7 bases from J, leaving 12 bases between. Germline V CDR1 and CDR2: LNHDA, SQIVND (reference sequence). There are 12 residues in the CDR3.